The rows below give T cell receptor beta chains drawn from one sample of a study of blood T cell repertoires in COVID-19. The repertoire was sequenced with immunoSEQ multiplex PCR; TCRdb's copy has only in-frame clones and lacks some. The sample consists of some 170,000 clones, about 92% of them appearing once. The sample consisted of peripheral blood. The source of these receptors is a man between 60 and 75 years old with active or convalescent COVID-19. Each CDR3 is given with its conserved first and last residue. A D gene is named only where the DNA matches it firmly. Where a row states a size, it is once, few, many or the class of an expanded clone; other rows omit it.

D gene,J gene,V gene,clone size,CDR3 protein,CDR3 DNA
TRBD1,TRBJ1-2,TRBV10-3,-,CAISEGQGDGYTF,TGTGCCATCAGTGAAGGACAGGGAGATGGCTACACCTTC
-,TRBJ2-1,TRBV5-1,-,CASSFGINLNEQFF,TGCGCCAGCAGCTTCGGGATAAACCTCAATGAGCAGTTCTTC
TRBD1,TRBJ1-5,TRBV27,-,CASRTGDQPQHF,TGTGCCAGCAGGACAGGGGATCAGCCCCAGCATTTT
-,TRBJ1-1,TRBV12-3/TRBV12-4,-,CASSPQMNTEAFF,TGTGCCAGCAGTCCACAGATGAACACTGAAGCTTTCTTT
-,TRBJ1-1,TRBV21-1,once,CASSPSFTEAFF,TGTGCCAGCAGCCCCTCCTTCACTGAAGCTTTCTTT
TRBD1,TRBJ1-4,TRBV7-9,-,CASSSTGGSNEKLFF,TGTGCCAGCAGCTCAACAGGGGGCTCTAATGAAAAACTGTTTTTT
-,TRBJ2-1,TRBV10-3,-,CAISESRLASEQFF,TGTGCCATCAGTGAGTCGAGGCTAGCAAGTGAGCAGTTCTTC
TRBD1,TRBJ1-1,TRBV7-2,-,CASSFQGAQGTEAFF,TGTGCCAGCAGCTTTCAGGGGGCCCAGGGGACTGAAGCTTTCTTT
-,TRBJ1-3,TRBV3-1/TRBV3-2,-,CASSQDAGSGNTIYF,TGTGCCAGCAGCCAAGACGCAGGGTCCGGAAACACCATATATTTT
-,TRBJ1-1,TRBV5-1,-,CASSLPDTEAFF,TGCGCCAGCAGCTTGCCCGACACTGAAGCTTTCTTT
-,TRBJ2-3,TRBV5-4,-,CASSLSTPDTQYF,TGTGCCAGCAGCTTGTCTACGCCCGATACGCAGTATTTT
-,TRBJ1-3,TRBV7-6,-,CAAASNSGNTIYF,TGTGCCGCCGCCTCTAACTCTGGAAACACCATATATTTT
TRBD2,TRBJ2-3,TRBV6-1,-,CASSAGLAGGSSDTQYF,TGTGCCAGCAGTGCGGGACTAGCGGGAGGTTCTTCGGATACGCAGTATTTT
TRBD1,TRBJ1-4,TRBV6-5,once,CASSSTGGFNEKLFF,TGTGCCAGCAGTTCTACAGGGGGCTTCAATGAAAAACTGTTTTTT
-,TRBJ2-1,TRBV4-2,-,CASSQDWRESFRNEQFF,TGTGCCAGCAGCCAAGATTGGAGGGAATCCTTTAGGAATGAGCAGTTCTTC
TRBD2,TRBJ2-2,TRBV10-3,-,CAISGTSGRSNTGELFF,TGTGCCATCAGTGGGACTAGCGGGAGGTCGAACACCGGGGAGCTGTTTTTT
TRBD1,TRBJ1-3,TRBV11-2,-,CASSHRRGTDSGNTIYF,TGTGCCAGCAGCCATCGACGAGGGACAGACTCTGGAAACACCATATATTTT
TRBD2,TRBJ2-7,TRBV7-4,few,CASSYQLAGHYEQYF,TGTGCCAGCAGCTATCAGCTAGCGGGGCACTACGAGCAGTACTTC
TRBD2,TRBJ2-7,TRBV28,-,CASSLAGVGSYEQYF,TGTGCCAGCAGCCTAGCGGGAGTGGGCTCCTACGAGCAGTACTTC
-,TRBJ1-3,TRBV10-3,-,CAISESTGQFSGNTIYF,TGTGCCATCAGTGAGTCGACCGGACAGTTCTCTGGAAACACCATATATTTT
TRBD2,TRBJ2-3,TRBV3-1/TRBV3-2,once,CASSRVGLAGGSTDTQYF,TGTGCCAGCAGCCGGGTAGGACTAGCGGGGGGGAGCACAGATACGCAGTATTTT
-,TRBJ1-1,TRBV7-2,once,CASTVGNTEAFF,TGTGCCAGCACCGTCGGGAACACTGAAGCTTTCTTT
TRBD2,TRBJ2-7,TRBV7-6,-,CASSHPSGGIYEQYF,TGTGCCAGCAGCCACCCTAGCGGGGGGATTTACGAGCAGTACTTC
TRBD1,TRBJ1-2,TRBV6-5,-,CASSYQGAYGYTF,TGTGCCAGCAGTTACCAGGGGGCCTATGGCTACACCTTC
TRBD1,TRBJ1-1,TRBV11-2,-,CASSLGQGAVSEAFF,TGTGCCAGCAGCTTAGGACAGGGGGCTGTCTCTGAAGCTTTCTTT
-,TRBJ2-3,TRBV25-1,-,CASRGVGTDTQYF,TGTGCCAGCAGGGGAGTCGGCACAGATACGCAGTATTTT
-,TRBJ1-3,TRBV7-6,-,CASSAQQGFSGNTIYF,TGTGCCAGCAGCGCACAACAGGGTTTCTCTGGAAACACCATATATTTT
TRBD2,TRBJ2-5,TRBV29-1,-,CSVLPGGLETQYF,TGCAGCGTTTTGCCGGGGGGGCTGGAGACCCAGTACTTC
TRBD1,TRBJ2-7,TRBV5-6,-,CASSLERGTGIYEQYF,TGTGCCAGCAGCTTGGAGCGTGGGACAGGGATCTACGAGCAGTACTTC
-,TRBJ1-1,TRBV13,-,CASRPYTPGENTEAFF,TGTGCCAGCAGACCTTACACGCCCGGAGAGAACACTGAAGCTTTCTTT
TRBD1,TRBJ1-1,TRBV7-2,-,CASSSLQGMGITEAFF,TGTGCCAGCAGCTCTCTACAGGGGATGGGGATCACTGAAGCTTTCTTT
-,TRBJ1-2,TRBV5-8,-,CASSLVQDRDYGYTF,TGTGCCAGCAGCTTGGTCCAGGACAGAGACTATGGCTACACCTTC
-,TRBJ1-1,TRBV7-9,few,CASSQTGDTEAFF,TGTGCCAGCAGCCAAACGGGTGACACTGAAGCTTTCTTT
-,TRBJ1-1,TRBV27,-,CASSLRGQPMAFF,TGTGCCAGCAGTTTACGAGGGCAGCCCATGGCTTTCTTT
-,TRBJ2-1,TRBV9,-,CASSATGNSYNEQFF,TGTGCCAGCAGCGCAACAGGGAATTCCTACAATGAGCAGTTCTTC
-,TRBJ1-1,TRBV19,-,CASSMGLGDLNTEAFF,TGTGCCAGTAGTATGGGACTAGGGGACTTGAACACTGAAGCTTTCTTT
-,TRBJ2-7,TRBV25-1,-,CASSDDTLGSYEQYF,TGTGCCAGCAGTGACGACACTCTGGGCTCCTACGAGCAGTACTTC
-,TRBJ1-3,TRBV12-3/TRBV12-4,-,CASILRGRNTIYF,TGTGCCAGCATCCTCCGGGGGAGAAACACCATATATTTT
-,TRBJ1-5,TRBV2,-,CASSERTNSNQPQHF,TGTGCCAGCAGTGAACGGACAAATAGCAATCAGCCCCAGCATTTT
TRBD1,TRBJ2-2,TRBV19,-,CASSFRTGGNTGELFF,TGTGCCAGTAGTTTCAGGACAGGGGGGAACACCGGGGAGCTGTTTTTT
-,TRBJ1-1,TRBV7-2,-,CASSSQGGRTEAFF,TGTGCCAGCAGCTCTCAGGGTGGAAGAACTGAAGCTTTCTTT
TRBD2,TRBJ2-3,TRBV5-5,-,CASSQKGRGGRADTQYF,TGTGCCAGCAGCCAAAAGGGGCGGGGGGGCCGAGCAGATACGCAGTATTTT
TRBD1,TRBJ2-7,TRBV29-1,-,CSASRGHEQYF,TGCAGCGCCTCCAGGGGGCACGAGCAGTACTTC
-,TRBJ1-2,TRBV2,few,CASSEAKTGFGYTF,TGTGCCAGCAGTGAAGCAAAGACAGGATTTGGCTACACCTTC
TRBD2,TRBJ2-1,TRBV3-1/TRBV3-2,-,CASSQERASGRTYNEQFF,TGTGCCAGCAGCCAAGAAAGGGCTAGCGGGAGGACGTACAATGAGCAGTTCTTC
-,TRBJ1-5,TRBV19,-,CASSISVNGGARNQPQHF,TGTGCCAGTAGTATCTCGGTTAATGGGGGGGCGCGGAATCAGCCCCAGCATTTT
TRBD2,TRBJ2-1,TRBV10-2,-,CASSSHITSGAVYNEQFF,TGCGCCAGCAGCTCCCACATAACTAGCGGGGCCGTATACAATGAGCAGTTCTTC
-,TRBJ1-4,TRBV7-6,once,CASSLEGRGENEKLFF,TGTGCCAGCAGCTTAGAGGGGAGGGGGGAGAATGAAAAACTGTTTTTT
TRBD2,TRBJ2-3,TRBV5-1,-,CASSIKPGLAGGSTDTQYF,TGCGCCAGCAGCATAAAACCGGGACTAGCGGGGGGAAGCACAGATACGCAGTATTTT
-,TRBJ1-2,TRBV6-1,-,CASSEIQGAWGYTF,TGTGCCAGCAGTGAGATACAGGGAGCGTGGGGCTACACCTTC
-,TRBJ2-1,TRBV7-7,-,CASSPLPGLLYNEQFF,TGTGCCAGCAGCCCGCTACCGGGACTGCTATACAATGAGCAGTTCTTC